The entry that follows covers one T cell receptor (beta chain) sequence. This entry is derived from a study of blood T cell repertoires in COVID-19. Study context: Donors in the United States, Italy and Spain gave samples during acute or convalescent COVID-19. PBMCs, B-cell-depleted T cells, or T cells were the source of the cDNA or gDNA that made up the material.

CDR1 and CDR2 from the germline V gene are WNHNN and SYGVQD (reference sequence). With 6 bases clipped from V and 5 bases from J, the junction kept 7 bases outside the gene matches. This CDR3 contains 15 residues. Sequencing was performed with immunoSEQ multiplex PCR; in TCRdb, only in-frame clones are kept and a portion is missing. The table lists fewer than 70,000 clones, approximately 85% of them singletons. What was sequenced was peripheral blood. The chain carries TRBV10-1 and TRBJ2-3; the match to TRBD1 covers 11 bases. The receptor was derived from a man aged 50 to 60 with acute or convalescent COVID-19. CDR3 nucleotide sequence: TGCGCCAGCAGCGACGGACAGGGGGCTGTAGATACGCAGTATTTT. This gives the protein CASSDGQGAVDTQYF.